A single T cell receptor beta chain is shown here with its context. These data are taken from a study of blood T cell repertoires in COVID-19. This CDR3 contains 14 residues. V shed 9 bases and J shed 1 base, with 15 bases lying between them. Germline V CDR1 and CDR2: LGHDT, YNNKEL (reference sequence). In the original processing: How many nucleated cells were present was estimated from reference gene primer amplification. TCRdb's copy holds only in-frame clones and misses some; the assay was immunoSEQ multiplex PCR. From that table come the V and J calls and clone size; the DNA was used to work out D and trimming. The table includes about 170,000 clones, about 85% detected once.

The clonotype originates from a woman older than 75 with COVID-19, enrolled during active disease. Sequencing used peripheral blood. The J gene is TRBJ2-5, the V gene TRBV3-1 (or the pseudogene TRBV3-2), with D possibly matching TRBD1 (6 bases). CDR3: CASGGGGSQETQYF. The CDR3 bases are TGTGCCAGTGGGGGCGGCGGGTCCCAAGAGACCCAGTACTTC.